This TCR beta chain was obtained from a study of blood T cell repertoires in COVID-19. This clone was found once. Assay: immunoSEQ multiplex PCR; the TCRdb copy retains only in-frame clones and omits some. The sample contains around 200,000 clones, about 85% of which appear only once. Sequenced: peripheral blood. This TCR derives from a woman of 80 years or more with acute or convalescent COVID-19.

This chain's CDR3 is CASSLAGQSSGNTIYF. The DNA of the CDR3 is TGTGCCAGCAGCTTAGCGGGACAGAGCTCTGGAAACACCATATATTTT. This rearrangement joins TRBV7-2 to TRBJ1-3, with TRBD1 matching over 7 bases. V was pared by 0 bases and J by 0 bases, with 2 bases of the junction left unmatched. The CDR3 consists of 16 residues. Germline V gives CDR1 SGHTA, CDR2 FQGNSA.